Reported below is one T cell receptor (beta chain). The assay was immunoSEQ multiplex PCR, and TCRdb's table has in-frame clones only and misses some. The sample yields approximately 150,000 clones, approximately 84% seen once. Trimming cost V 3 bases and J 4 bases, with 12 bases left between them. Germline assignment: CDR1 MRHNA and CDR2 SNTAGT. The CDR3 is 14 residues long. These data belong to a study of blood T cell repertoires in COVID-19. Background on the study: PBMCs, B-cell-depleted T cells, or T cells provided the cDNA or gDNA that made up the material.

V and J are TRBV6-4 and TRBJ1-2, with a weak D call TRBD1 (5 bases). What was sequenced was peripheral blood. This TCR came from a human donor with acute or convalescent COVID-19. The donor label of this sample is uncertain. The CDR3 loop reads CASSDGAGLYGYTF. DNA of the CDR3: TGTGCCAGCAGTGATGGGGCAGGCCTCTATGGCTACACCTTC.